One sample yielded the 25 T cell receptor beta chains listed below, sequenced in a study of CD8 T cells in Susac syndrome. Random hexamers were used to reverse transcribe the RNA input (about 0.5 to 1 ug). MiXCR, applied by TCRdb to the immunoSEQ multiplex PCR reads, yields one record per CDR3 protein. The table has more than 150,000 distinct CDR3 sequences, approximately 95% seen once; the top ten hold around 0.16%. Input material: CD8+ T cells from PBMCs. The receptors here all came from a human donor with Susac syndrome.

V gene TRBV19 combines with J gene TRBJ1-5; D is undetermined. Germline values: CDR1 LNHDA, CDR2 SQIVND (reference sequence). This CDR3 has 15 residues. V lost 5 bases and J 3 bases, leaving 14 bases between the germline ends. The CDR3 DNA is TGTGCCAGTAGTCCCGGCAGCACATCCAATCAGCCCCAGCATTTT. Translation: CASSPGSTSNQPQHF.

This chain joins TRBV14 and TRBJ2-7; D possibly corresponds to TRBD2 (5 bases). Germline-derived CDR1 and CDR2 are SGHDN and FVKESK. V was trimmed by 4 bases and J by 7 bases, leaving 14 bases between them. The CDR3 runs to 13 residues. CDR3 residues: CASSLASYREQYF. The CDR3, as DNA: TGTGCCAGCAGCCTTGCTAGCTATAGGGAGCAGTACTTC.

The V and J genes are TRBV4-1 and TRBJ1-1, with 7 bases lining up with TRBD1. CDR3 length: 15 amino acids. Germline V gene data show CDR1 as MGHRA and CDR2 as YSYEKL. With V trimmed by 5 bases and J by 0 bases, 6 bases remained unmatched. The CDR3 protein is CASSSRQGVNTEAFF. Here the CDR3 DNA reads TGCGCCAGCAGCTCCCGACAGGGCGTGAACACTGAAGCTTTCTTT.

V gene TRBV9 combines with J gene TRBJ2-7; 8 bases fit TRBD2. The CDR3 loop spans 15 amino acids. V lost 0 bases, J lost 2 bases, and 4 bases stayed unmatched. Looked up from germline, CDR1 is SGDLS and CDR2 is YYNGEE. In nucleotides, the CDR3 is TGTGCCAGCAGCGTAGGGACGGGAGGGCCCTACGAGCAGTACTTC. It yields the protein CASSVGTGGPYEQYF. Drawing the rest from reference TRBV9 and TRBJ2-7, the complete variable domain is DSGVTQTPKHLITATGQRVTLRCSPRSGDLSVYWYQQSLDQGLQFLIQYYNGEERAKGNILERFSAQQFPDLHSELNLSSLELGDSALYFCASSVGTGGPYEQYFGPGTRLTVT.

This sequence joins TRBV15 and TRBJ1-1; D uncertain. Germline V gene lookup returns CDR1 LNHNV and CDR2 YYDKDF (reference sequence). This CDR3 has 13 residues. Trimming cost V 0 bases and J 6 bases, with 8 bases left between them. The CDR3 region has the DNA TGTGCCACCAGCAGAGACGCCCACGCTGAAGCTTTCTTT. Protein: CATSRDAHAEAFF.

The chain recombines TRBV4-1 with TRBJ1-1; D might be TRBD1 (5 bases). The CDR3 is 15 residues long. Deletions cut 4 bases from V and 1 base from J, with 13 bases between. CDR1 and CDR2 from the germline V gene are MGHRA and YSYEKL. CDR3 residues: CASSLRPGGNTEAFF. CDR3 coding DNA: TGCGCCAGCAGCCTCCGTCCGGGGGGGAACACTGAAGCTTTCTTT.

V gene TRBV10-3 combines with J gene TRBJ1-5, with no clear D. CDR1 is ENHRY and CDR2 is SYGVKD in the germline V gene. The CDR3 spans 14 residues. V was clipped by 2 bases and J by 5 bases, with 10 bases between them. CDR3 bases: TGTGCCATCAGTGAGGGTCGGGGAGATCAGCCCCAGCATTTT. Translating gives CAISEGRGDQPQHF.

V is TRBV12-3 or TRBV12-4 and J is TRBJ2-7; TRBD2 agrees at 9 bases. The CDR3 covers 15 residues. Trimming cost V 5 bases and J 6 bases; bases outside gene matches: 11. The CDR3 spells CASSPPLRGGAEQYF. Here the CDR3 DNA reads TGTGCCAGCAGTCCCCCCCTGCGGGGGGGCGCCGAGCAGTACTTC.

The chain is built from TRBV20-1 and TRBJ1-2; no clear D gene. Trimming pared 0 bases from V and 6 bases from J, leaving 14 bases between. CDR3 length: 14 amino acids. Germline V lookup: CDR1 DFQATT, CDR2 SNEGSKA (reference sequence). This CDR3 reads CSARDARARDGYTF. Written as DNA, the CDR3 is TGCAGTGCTAGAGATGCCCGGGCAAGGGATGGCTACACCTTC.

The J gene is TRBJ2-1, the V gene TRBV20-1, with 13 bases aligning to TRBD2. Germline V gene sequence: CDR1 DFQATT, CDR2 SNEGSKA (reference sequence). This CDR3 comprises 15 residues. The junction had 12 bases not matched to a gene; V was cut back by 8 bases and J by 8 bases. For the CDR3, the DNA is TGCAGTCCAAACGTACTAGCGGGGGGGATCGATGAGCAGTTCTTC. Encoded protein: CSPNVLAGGIDEQFF.

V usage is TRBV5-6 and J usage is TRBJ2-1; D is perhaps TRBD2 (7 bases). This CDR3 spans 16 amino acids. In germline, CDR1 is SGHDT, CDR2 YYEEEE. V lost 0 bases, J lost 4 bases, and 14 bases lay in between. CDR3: CASSLAGGGGYNEQFF. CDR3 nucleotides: TGTGCCAGCAGCTTGGCCGGAGGGGGGGGGTACAATGAGCAGTTCTTC.

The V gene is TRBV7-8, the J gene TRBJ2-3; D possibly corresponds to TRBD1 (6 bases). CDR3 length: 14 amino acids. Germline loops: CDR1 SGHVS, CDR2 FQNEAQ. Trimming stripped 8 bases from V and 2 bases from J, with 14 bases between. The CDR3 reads CASGPRTDTDTQYF. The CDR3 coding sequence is TGTGCCAGCGGCCCCAGGACAGACACAGATACGCAGTATTTT.

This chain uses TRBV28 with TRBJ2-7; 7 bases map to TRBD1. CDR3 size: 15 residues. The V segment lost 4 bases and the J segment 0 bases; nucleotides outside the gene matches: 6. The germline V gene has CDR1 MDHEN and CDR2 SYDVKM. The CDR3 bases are TGTGCCAGCAGTTCAAACAGGGGATACTCCTACGAGCAGTACTTC. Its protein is CASSSNRGYSYEQYF.

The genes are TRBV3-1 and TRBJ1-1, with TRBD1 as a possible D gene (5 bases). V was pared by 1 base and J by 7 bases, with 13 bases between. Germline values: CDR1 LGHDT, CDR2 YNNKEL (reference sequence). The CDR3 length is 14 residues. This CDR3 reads CASSQGGTGDEAFF. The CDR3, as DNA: TGTGCCAGCAGCCAAGGCGGGACCGGGGATGAAGCTTTCTTT.

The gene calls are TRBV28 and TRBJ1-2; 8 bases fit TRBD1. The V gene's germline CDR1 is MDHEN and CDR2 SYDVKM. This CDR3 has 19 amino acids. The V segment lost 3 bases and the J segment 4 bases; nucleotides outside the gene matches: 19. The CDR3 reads CASSFPSTSTGGLPYGYTF. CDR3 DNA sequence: TGTGCCAGCAGTTTCCCCTCGACATCAACAGGGGGTTTGCCCTATGGCTACACCTTC.

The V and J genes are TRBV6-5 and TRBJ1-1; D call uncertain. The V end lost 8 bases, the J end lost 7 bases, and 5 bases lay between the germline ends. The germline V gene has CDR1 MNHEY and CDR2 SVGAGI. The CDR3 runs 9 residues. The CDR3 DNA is TGTGCCAGCTCACTTGAAGCTTTCTTT. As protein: CASSLEAFF.

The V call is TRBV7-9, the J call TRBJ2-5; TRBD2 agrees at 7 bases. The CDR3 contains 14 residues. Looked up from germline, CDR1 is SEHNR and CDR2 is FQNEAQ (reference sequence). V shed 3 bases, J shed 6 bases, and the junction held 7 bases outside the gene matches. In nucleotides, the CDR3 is TGTGCCAGCAGCTTCTCACTAGCGACTCAGACCCAGTACTTC. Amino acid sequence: CASSFSLATQTQYF.

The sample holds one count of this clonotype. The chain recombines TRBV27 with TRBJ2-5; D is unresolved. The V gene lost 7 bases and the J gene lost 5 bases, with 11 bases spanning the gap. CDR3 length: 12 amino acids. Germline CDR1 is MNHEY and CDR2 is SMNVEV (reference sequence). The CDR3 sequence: CASTTVAETQYF. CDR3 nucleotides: TGTGCCAGCACGACGGTTGCGGAGACCCAGTACTTC.

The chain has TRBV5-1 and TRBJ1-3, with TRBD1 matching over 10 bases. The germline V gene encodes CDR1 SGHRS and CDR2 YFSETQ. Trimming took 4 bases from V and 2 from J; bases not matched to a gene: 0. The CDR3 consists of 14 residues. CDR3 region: CASSGQGAGNTIYF. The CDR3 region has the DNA TGCGCCAGCAGCGGACAGGGGGCTGGAAACACCATATATTTT.

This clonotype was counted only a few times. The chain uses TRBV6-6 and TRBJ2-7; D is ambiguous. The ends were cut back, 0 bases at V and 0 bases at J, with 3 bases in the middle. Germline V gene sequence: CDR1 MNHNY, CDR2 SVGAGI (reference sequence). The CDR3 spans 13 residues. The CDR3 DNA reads TGTGCCAGCAGTTACTCGAGCTCCTACGAGCAGTACTTC. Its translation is CASSYSSSYEQYF.

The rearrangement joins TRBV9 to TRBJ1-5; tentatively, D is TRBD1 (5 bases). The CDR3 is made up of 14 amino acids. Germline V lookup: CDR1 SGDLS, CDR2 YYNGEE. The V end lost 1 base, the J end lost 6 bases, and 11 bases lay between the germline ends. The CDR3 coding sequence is TGTGCCAGCAGCGTAAGCGGGGGACCTCAGCCCCAGCATTTT. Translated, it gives CASSVSGGPQPQHF.

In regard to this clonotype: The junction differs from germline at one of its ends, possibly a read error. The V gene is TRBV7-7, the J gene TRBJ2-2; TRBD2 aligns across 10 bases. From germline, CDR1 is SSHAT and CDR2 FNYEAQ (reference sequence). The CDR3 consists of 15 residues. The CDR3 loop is CASSLTLAGAGELFF. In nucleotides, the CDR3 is TGTGCTAGCAGCTTAACTCTAGCGGGAGCCGGGGAGCTGTTTTTT.

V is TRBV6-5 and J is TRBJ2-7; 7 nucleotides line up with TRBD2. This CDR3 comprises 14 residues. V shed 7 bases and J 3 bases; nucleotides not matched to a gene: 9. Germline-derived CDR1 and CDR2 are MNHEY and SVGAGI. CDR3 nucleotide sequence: TGTGCCAGCACGCACAGCGGGGAAAGCTACGAGCAGTACTTC. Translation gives CASTHSGESYEQYF.

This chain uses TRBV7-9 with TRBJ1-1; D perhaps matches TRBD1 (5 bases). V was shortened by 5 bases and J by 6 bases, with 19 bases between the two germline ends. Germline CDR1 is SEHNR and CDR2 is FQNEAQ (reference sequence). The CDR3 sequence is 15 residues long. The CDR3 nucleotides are TGTGCCAGCAGCCCCCCCTCCAGGGCGGACGCTGAAGCTTTCTTT. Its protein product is CASSPPSRADAEAFF.

For the CDR3, the DNA is TGTGCCAGCAGCGGGACGAAAAACATTCAGTACTTC. This sequence encodes CASSGTKNIQYF. The chain combines TRBV7-2 with TRBJ2-4; D may be TRBD1 or TRBD2 (5 bases each). Deletions cut 5 bases from V and 4 bases from J, with 6 bases between. The CDR3 has 12 residues. The germline gives CDR1 SGHTA, CDR2 FQGNSA.